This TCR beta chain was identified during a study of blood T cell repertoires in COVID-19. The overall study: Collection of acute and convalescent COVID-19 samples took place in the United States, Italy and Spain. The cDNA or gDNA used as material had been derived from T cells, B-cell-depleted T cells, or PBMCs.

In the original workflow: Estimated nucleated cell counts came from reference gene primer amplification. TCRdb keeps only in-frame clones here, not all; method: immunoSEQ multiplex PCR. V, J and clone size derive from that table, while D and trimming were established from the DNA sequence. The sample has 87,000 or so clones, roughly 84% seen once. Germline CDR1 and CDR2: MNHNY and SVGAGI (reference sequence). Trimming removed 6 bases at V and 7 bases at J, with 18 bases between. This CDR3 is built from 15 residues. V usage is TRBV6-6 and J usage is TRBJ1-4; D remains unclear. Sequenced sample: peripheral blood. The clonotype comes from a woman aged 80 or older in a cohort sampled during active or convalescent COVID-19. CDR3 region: CASSTHGTSGEKLFF. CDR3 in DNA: TGTGCCAGCAGCACACACGGAACGTCGGGTGAAAAACTGTTTTTT.